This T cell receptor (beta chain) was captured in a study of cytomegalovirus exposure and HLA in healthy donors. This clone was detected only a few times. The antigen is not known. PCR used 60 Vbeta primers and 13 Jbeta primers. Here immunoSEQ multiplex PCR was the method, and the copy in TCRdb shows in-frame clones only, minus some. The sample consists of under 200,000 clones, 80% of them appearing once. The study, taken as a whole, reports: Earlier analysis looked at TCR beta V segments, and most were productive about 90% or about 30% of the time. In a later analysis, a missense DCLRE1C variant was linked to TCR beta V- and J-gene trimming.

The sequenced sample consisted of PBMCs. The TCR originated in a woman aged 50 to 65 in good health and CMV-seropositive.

CDR3 in amino acids: CASSLLGADTQYF. CDR3 nucleotides: TGTGCCAGCAGCCTACTGGGAGCAGATACGCAGTATTTT. The chain is built from TRBV6-6 and TRBJ2-3; D possibly corresponds to TRBD2 (5 bases). The CDR3 is 13 amino acids. Trimming removed 6 bases at V and 4 bases at J, with 11 bases between. Germline CDR1 is MNHNY and CDR2 is SVGAGI (reference sequence).